This T cell receptor beta chain was sequenced for a study of PD-1 blockade in classical Hodgkin lymphoma. Study-wide results and caveats: Undefined causes, possibly disease activity or prior therapy, underlie the repertoire differences. CD4+ TCR diversity rose significantly by C4D1, and CD8+ TCR diversity did not.

As to this clone: What it binds is unknown.

Each of the patients experienced relapse following autologous stem cell transplantation, and their brentuximab vedotin exposure differed. CDR1 is GTSNPN and CDR2 is SVGIG in the germline V gene (reference sequence). Trimming shortened V by 2 bases and J by 3 bases, and 11 bases separated the two germline ends. The CDR3 length is 14 residues. TCRdb's copy holds only in-frame clones and misses some; the assay was immunoSEQ multiplex PCR. The sample yields 20,000 to 30,000 clones, around 80% seen once. This material consisted of peripheral blood mononuclear cells (PBMCs), taken before the second cycle of nivolumab. This rearrangement joins TRBV30 to TRBJ2-1, with D perhaps TRBD2 (5 bases). The source is a human donor with classical Hodgkin lymphoma. CDR3 loop: CAWSRLAVYNEQFF. Written as DNA, the CDR3 is TGTGCCTGGAGTAGGCTAGCCGTCTACAATGAGCAGTTCTTC.